This is a list of T cell receptor beta chains from one sample in a study of blood T cell repertoires in COVID-19. Libraries were prepared by immunoSEQ multiplex PCR; TCRdb keeps only in-frame clonotypes and omits some of them. The repertoire includes tens of thousands of clones, around four fifths of them detected once, and roughly 23% sits in the top ten. Sequencing used peripheral blood. Receptors originate from a man aged 55-75 years with acute or convalescent COVID-19. The CDR3 runs from the conserved cysteine through the conserved F or W. Each record gives: V gene, J gene, clone size, D gene, CDR3 DNA, CDR3 protein. A D gene is named only where the DNA matches it firmly. Some rows have no size entry. The others give once, few or many, or a class for an expanded clone.

V gene: TRBV10-1
J gene: TRBJ2-2
clone size: few
D gene: -
CDR3 DNA: TGCGCCAGCAGTGTTCAGATCACCGGGGAGCTGTTTTTT
CDR3 protein: CASSVQITGELFF

V gene: TRBV9
J gene: TRBJ1-1
clone size: -
D gene: TRBD1
CDR3 DNA: TGTGCCAGCAGTTTTACAGGGGACACTGAAGCTTTCTTT
CDR3 protein: CASSFTGDTEAFF

V gene: TRBV5-1
J gene: TRBJ2-3
clone size: -
D gene: -
CDR3 DNA: TGCGCCAGCACCGGAGGGGCGACCACAGATACGCAGTATTTT
CDR3 protein: CASTGGATTDTQYF

V gene: TRBV10-3
J gene: TRBJ2-4
clone size: few
D gene: -
CDR3 DNA: TGTGCCATCAGTGAGAGACCTCTAGACTGGGCCGGGGACATTCAGTACTTC
CDR3 protein: CAISERPLDWAGDIQYF

V gene: TRBV5-1
J gene: TRBJ2-1
clone size: -
D gene: TRBD2
CDR3 DNA: TGCGCCAGCAGCCCGGAACTAGCGGGTAGTAGCAATGAGCAGTTCTTC
CDR3 protein: CASSPELAGSSNEQFF

V gene: TRBV7-8
J gene: TRBJ2-1
clone size: many
D gene: TRBD1
CDR3 DNA: TGTGCCAGCAGCTCATGGGACAGAGTAAACAATGAGCAGTTCTTC
CDR3 protein: CASSSWDRVNNEQFF

V gene: TRBV30
J gene: TRBJ1-6
clone size: -
D gene: -
CDR3 DNA: TGTGCCTGGCGTCTTGCGGCGGGTTCACCCCTCCACTTT
CDR3 protein: CAWRLAAGSPLHF

V gene: TRBV13
J gene: TRBJ1-2
clone size: few
D gene: TRBD1
CDR3 DNA: TGTGCCAGCAGCTTAGTTGGACAGGGGCTACATGGCTACACCTTC
CDR3 protein: CASSLVGQGLHGYTF

V gene: TRBV4-1
J gene: TRBJ2-3
clone size: -
D gene: -
CDR3 DNA: TGCGCCAGCAGCCAAGATGGGCGAGACACTAGCACAGATACGCAGTATTTT
CDR3 protein: CASSQDGRDTSTDTQYF

V gene: TRBV10-1
J gene: TRBJ2-1
clone size: few
D gene: TRBD1
CDR3 DNA: TGCGCCAGCAGTCCCCGGACAGGGATCAATGAGCAGTTCTTC
CDR3 protein: CASSPRTGINEQFF